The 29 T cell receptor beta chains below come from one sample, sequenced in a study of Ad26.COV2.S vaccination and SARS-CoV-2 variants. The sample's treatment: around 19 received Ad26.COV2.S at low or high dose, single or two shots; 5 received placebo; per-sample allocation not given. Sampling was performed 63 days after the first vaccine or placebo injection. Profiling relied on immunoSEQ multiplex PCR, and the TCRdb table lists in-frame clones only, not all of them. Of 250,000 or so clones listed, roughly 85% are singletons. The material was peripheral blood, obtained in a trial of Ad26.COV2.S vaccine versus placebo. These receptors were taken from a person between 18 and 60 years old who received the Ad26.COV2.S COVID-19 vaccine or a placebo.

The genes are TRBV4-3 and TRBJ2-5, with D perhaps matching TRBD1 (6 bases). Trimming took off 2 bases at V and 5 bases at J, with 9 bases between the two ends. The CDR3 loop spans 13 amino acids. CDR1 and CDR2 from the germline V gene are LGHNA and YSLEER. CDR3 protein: CASSQNRDETQYF. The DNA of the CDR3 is TGCGCCAGCAGCCAAAACAGGGACGAGACCCAGTACTTC.

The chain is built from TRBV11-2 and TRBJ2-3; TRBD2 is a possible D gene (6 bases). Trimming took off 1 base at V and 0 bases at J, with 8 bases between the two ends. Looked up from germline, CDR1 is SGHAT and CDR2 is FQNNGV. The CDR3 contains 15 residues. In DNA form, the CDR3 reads TGTGCCAGCAGCTTAGGGGGGACTAGCACAGATACGCAGTATTTT. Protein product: CASSLGGTSTDTQYF.

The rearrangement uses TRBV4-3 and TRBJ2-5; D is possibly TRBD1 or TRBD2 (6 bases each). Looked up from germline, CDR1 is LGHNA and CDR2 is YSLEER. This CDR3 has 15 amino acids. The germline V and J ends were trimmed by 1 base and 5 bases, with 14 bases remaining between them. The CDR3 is CASSQVGGGRETQYF. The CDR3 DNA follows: TGCGCCAGCAGCCAAGTTGGAGGGGGTAGGGAGACCCAGTACTTC.

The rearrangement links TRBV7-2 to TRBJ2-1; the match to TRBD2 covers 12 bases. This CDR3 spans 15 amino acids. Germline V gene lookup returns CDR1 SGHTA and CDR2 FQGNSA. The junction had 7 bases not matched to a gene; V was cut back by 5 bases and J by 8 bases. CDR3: CASSLRTSGIHEQFF. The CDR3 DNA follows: TGTGCCAGCAGCCTCAGGACTAGCGGGATTCATGAGCAGTTCTTC. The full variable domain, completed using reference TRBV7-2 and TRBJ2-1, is GAGVSQSPSNKVTEKGKDVELRCDPISGHTALYWYRQSLGQGLEFLIYFQGNSAPDKSGLPSDRFSAERTGGSVSTLTIQRTQQEDSAVYLCASSLRTSGIHEQFFGPGTRLTVL.

CDR3 sequence (DNA): TGTGCCAGCAGCCAAGATGGGGGGTATTCACCCCTCCACTTT. It encodes CASSQDGGYSPLHF. The rearrangement links TRBV3-1 (or the pseudogene TRBV3-2) to TRBJ1-6; perhaps TRBD1 as D (5 bases). Germline lookup yields CDR1 LGHDT and CDR2 YNNKEL (reference sequence). This CDR3 comprises 14 residues. Trimming pared 0 bases from V and 8 bases from J, leaving 8 bases between.

The DNA for the CDR3 is TGTGCCAGCAGCTTAAACAGGCTGGGAGTAAGCGGGGAGCTGTTTTTT. Translation: CASSLNRLGVSGELFF. The J gene is TRBJ2-2, the V gene TRBV7-2, with D perhaps TRBD1 or TRBD2 (5 bases each). The V gene lost 2 bases and the J gene lost 7 bases, with 17 bases spanning the gap. The CDR3 sequence is 16 residues long. The V gene's germline CDR1 is SGHTA and CDR2 FQGNSA.

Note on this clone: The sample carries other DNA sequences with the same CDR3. CDR3 loop: CASSPGRDQPQHF. DNA of the CDR3: TGTGCCAGCTCACCTGGACGGGATCAGCCCCAGCATTTT. The genes are TRBV18 and TRBJ1-5; D unresolved. This CDR3 has 13 amino acids. Trimming left V 3 bases short and J 5 bases short, with 8 bases between. The germline CDR1 and CDR2 sequences are KGHSH and LQKENI.

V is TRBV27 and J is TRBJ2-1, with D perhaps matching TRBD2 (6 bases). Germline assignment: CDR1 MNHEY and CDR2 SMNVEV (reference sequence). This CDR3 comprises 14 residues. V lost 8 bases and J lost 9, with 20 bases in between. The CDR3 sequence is CASHNLAEPFEQFF. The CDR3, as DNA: TGTGCCAGCCATAATTTAGCGGAACCTTTTGAGCAGTTCTTC.

The CDR3 region has the DNA TGCGCCAGCAAAAGGACAGGCACCTACGAGCAGTACGTC. This codes for CASKRTGTYEQYV. The chain uses TRBV5-1 and TRBJ2-7, with 7 positions matching TRBD1. The V gene's germline CDR1 is SGHRS and CDR2 YFSETQ. The CDR3 is made up of 13 amino acids. J lost 2 bases, V lost 6 bases, and 5 bases had no gene match.

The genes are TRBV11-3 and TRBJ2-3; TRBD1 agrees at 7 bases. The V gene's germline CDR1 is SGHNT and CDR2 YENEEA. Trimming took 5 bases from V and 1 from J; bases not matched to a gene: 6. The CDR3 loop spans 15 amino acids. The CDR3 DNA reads TGTGCCAGCAGCCAGCACAGGGGCGGCACAGATACGCAGTATTTT. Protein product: CASSQHRGGTDTQYF. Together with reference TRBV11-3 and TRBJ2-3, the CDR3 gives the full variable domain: EAGVVQSPRYKIIEKKQPVAFWCNPISGHNTLYWYLQNLGQGPELLIRYENEEAVDDSQLPKDRFSAERLKGVDSTLKIQPAELGDSAVYLCASSQHRGGTDTQYFGPGTRLTVL.

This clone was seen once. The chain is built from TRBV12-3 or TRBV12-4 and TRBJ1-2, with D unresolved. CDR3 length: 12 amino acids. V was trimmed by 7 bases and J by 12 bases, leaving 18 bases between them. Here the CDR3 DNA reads TGTGCCAGCACCAAAGTGGCAGAAGTAGACACCTTC. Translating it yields CASTKVAEVDTF.

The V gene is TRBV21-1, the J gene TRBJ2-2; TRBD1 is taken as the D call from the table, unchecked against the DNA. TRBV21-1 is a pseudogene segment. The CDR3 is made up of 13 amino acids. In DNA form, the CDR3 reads TGTGCTAGCAGCAAAGAGTGGCAGGGGGAGCTGTTTTTT. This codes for CASSKEWQGELFF.

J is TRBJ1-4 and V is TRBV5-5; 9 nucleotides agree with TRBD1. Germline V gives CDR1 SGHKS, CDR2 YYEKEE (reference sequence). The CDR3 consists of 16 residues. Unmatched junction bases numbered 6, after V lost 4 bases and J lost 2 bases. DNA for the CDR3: TGTGCCAGCAGCCCCGGACAGGGGAAGACTAATGAAAAACTGTTTTTT. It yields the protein CASSPGQGKTNEKLFF.

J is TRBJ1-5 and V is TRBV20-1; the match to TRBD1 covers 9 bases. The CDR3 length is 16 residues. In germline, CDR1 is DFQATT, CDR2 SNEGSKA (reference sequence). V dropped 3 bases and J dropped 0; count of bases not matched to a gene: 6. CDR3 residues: CSASGQGTNSNQPQHF. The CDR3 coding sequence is TGCAGTGCTAGTGGACAGGGGACGAATAGCAATCAGCCCCAGCATTTT.

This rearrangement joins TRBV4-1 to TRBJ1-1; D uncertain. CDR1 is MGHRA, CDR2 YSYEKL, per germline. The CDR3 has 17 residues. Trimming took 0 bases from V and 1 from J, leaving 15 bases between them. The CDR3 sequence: CASSQDQINNWNTEAFF. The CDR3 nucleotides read TGCGCCAGCAGCCAAGATCAAATAAATAACTGGAACACTGAAGCTTTCTTT.

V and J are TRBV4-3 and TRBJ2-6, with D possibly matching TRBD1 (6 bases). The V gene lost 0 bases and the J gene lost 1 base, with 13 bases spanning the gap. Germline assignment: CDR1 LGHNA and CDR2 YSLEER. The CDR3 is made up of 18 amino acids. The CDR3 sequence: CASSQDLRGRSGANVLTF. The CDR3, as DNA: TGCGCCAGCAGCCAAGATCTCAGGGGTCGTTCTGGGGCCAACGTCCTGACTTTC.

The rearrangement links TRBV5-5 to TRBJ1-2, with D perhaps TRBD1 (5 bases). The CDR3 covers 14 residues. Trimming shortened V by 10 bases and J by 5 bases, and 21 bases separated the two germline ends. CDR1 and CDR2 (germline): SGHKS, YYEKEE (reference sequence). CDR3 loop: CARGGIGEKYGYTF. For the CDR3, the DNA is TGTGCCCGCGGGGGGATCGGGGAGAAATATGGCTACACCTTC.

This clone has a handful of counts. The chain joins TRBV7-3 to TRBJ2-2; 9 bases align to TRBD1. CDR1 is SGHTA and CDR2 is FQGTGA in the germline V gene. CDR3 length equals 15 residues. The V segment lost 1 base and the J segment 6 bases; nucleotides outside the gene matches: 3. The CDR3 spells CASSLRQGVAGELFF. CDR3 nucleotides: TGTGCCAGCAGCTTAAGACAGGGGGTGGCCGGGGAGCTGTTTTTT.

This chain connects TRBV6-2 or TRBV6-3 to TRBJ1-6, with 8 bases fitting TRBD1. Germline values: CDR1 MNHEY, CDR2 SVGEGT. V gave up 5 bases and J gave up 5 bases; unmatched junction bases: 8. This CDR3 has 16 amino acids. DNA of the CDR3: TGTGCCAGCAGTATAATACAGGGGGTTGATAATTCACCCCTCCACTTT. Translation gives CASSIIQGVDNSPLHF.

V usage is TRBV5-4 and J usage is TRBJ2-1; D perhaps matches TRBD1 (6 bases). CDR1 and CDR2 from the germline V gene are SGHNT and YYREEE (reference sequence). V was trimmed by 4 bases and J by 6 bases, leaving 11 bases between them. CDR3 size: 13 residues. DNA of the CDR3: TGTGCCAGCAGCCCTAGGGGGATCAATGAGCAGTTCTTC. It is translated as CASSPRGINEQFF.

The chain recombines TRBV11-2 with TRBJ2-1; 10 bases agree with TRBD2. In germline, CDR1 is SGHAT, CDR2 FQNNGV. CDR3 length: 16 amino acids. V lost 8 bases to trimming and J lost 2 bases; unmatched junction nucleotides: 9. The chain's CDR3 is CASLSGGAGTYNEQFF. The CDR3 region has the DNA TGTGCCAGCCTGAGCGGGGGGGCCGGGACCTACAATGAGCAGTTCTTC.

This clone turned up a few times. The CDR3 DNA reads as TGTGCCAGCAGTTACTCGACAGGGGGCCTGGGACAGCCCCAGCATTTT. Its translation: CASSYSTGGLGQPQHF. The chain carries TRBV6-6 and TRBJ1-5, with 10 bases that match TRBD1. V lost 0 bases and J lost 7; bases outside the gene matches: 6. The CDR3 runs 16 residues. Germline CDR1 and CDR2: MNHNY and SVGAGI (reference sequence).

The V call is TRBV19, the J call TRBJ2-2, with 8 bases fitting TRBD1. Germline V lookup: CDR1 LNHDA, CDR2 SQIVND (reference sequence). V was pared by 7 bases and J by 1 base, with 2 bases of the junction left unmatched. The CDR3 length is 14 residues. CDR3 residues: CASTTGGNTGELFF. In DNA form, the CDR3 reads TGTGCCAGTACCACAGGGGGGAACACCGGGGAGCTGTTTTTT.

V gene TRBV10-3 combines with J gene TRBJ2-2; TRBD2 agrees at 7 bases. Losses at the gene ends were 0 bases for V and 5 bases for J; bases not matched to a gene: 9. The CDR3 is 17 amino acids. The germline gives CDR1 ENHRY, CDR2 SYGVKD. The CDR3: CAISESGGRLSTGELFF. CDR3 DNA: TGTGCCATCAGTGAGTCGGGGGGGAGATTGAGTACCGGGGAGCTGTTTTTT.

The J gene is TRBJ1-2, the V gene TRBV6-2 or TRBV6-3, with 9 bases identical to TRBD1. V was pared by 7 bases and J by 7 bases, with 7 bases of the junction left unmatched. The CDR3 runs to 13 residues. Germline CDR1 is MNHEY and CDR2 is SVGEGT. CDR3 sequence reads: CASNPDRGTGYTF. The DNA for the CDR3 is TGTGCCAGCAACCCGGACAGGGGTACTGGCTACACCTTC.

Written as DNA, the CDR3 is TGTGCCAGCAGCGCCCGGCGGACAAGCTCCTACAATGAGCAGTTCTTC. This gives the protein CASSARRTSSYNEQFF. The rearrangement joins TRBV9 to TRBJ2-1; D is possibly TRBD1 (5 bases). Germline CDR1 reads SGDLS; CDR2 reads YYNGEE. This CDR3 is 16 amino acids long. Between the trimmed V and J ends, which lost 3 bases and 0 bases, there was a span of 13 bases.

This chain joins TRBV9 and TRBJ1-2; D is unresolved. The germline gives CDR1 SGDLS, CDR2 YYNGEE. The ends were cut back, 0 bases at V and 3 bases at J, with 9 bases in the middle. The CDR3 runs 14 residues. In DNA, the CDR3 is TGTGCCAGCAGCGTAGGTGCGGGCGACTATGGCTACACCTTC. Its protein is CASSVGAGDYGYTF.

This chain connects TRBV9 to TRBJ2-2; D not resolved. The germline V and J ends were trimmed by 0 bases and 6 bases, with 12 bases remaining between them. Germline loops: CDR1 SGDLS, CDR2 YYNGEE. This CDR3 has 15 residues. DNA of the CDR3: TGTGCCAGCAGCGTAGCCCCCAACCGTCCCGGGGAGCTGTTTTTT. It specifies CASSVAPNRPGELFF.

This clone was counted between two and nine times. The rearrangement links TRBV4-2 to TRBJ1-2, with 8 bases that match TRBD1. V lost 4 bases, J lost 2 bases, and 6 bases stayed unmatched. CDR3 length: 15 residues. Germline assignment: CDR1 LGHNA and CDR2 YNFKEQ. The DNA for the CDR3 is TGTGCCAGCAGCCCAAGAGGGACAGGCAACTATGGCTACACCTTC. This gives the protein CASSPRGTGNYGYTF.